This T cell receptor (beta chain) stems from a study of metastatic and nonmetastatic thyroid tumors. Study in general: It was across blood and tumor or nodule tissue from malignant and benign thyroid patients that repertoires were compared.

No patient had received any treatment before thyroid surgery. There are 13 residues in the CDR3. Germline-derived CDR1 and CDR2 are SGDLS and YYNGEE. Trimming left V 2 bases short and J 6 bases short, with 9 bases between. Under the authors' procedure: The study took CDR3 differences across clinicopathological groups and made a distant-metastasis classifier for papillary thyroid cancer from them. Via MiXCR, TCRdb re-called the PCR reads. These V and J calls originate from TCRdb's pipeline instead of the authors' own analysis. The sample has roughly 38,000 clones; 9% to 13% are singletons. Study findings and constraints: It was reportedly found that TCR beta diversity was significantly higher in malignant thyroid tumors than in benign nodules, a difference seen in both blood and tumor samples.

This clone was picked up many times. Its antigen is unidentified. This chain links TRBV9 with TRBJ2-1, with D uncertain. The receptor comes from a male donor with papillary thyroid cancer or a benign thyroid nodule (not recorded which). Some clones in this sample may be carry-over from other donors' samples. Sample: blood. The CDR3 spells CASSVSQSNEQFF. The DNA of the CDR3 is TGTGCCAGCAGCGTGTCCCAGTCCAATGAGCAGTTCTTC.